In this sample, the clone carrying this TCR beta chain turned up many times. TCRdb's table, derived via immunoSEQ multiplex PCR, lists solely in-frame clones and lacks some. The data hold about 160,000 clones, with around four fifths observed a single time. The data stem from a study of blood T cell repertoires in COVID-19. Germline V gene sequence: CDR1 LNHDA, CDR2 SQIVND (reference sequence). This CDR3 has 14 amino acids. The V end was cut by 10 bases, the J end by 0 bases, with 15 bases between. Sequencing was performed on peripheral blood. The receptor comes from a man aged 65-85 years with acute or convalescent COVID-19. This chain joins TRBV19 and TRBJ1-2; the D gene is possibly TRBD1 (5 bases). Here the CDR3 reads CATRTRATNYGYTF. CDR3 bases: TGTGCCACTAGGACCAGGGCAACTAACTATGGCTACACCTTC. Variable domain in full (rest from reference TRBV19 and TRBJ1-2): DGGITQSPKYLFRKEGQNVTLSCEQNLNHDAMYWYRQDPGQGLRLIYYSQIVNDFQKGDIAEGYSVSREKKESFPLTVTSAQKNPTAFYLCATRTRATNYGYTFGSGTRLTVV.